This TCR beta chain was sequenced during a study of T cell responses to AZD1222 COVID-19 vaccine. Overall study findings and caveats: With two AZD1222 doses given, Spike-specific TCR breadth and depth both rose. Donors were chiefly white British, with a greater number of females, and clonal diversity was perhaps underestimated.

The data were produced by immunoSEQ multiplex PCR, yet TCRdb's version contains in-frame clones alone and is incomplete. Of about 110,000 clones in the sample, about 88% are singletons; the top ten hold over 15%. The germline gives CDR1 SGHTA, CDR2 FQGNSA. V was clipped by 5 bases and J by 2 bases; unmatched bases: 6. This CDR3 comprises 15 residues. On this clone: The antigen remains undetermined.

Sample: peripheral blood, taken on day 0 of AZD1222 vaccination. The V gene is TRBV7-2, the J gene TRBJ1-5, with 7 positions matching TRBD1. This sequence was found in an adult in good health. This chain's CDR3 is CASSPGGGGNQPQHF. The CDR3 nucleotides are TGTGCCAGCAGCCCAGGGGGAGGGGGCAATCAGCCCCAGCATTTT. The full variable domain, its missing parts supplied by reference TRBV7-2 and TRBJ1-5, is GAGVSQSPSNKVTEKGKDVELRCDPISGHTALYWYRQSLGQGLEFLIYFQGNSAPDKSGLPSDRFSAERTGGSVSTLTIQRTQQEDSAVYLCASSPGGGGNQPQHFGDGTRLSIL.